The 8 T cell receptor beta chains below were found in one sample sequenced in a study of CD8 T cells in ankylosing spondylitis. Which antigens these TCRs recognize remains unknown. Study results and caveats: Ankylosing spondylitis blood appeared to be characterized by a TCR beta motif of several highly homologous variants.

A single record per CDR3 protein comes from TCRdb applying MiXCR to the 5' RACE reads. The table records roughly 470,000 distinct CDR3 sequences, 25% to 30% of them present only once. Sequencing input: blood, either unsorted or a sorted T cell fraction (not recorded which). These TCRs come from a male donor with ankylosing spondylitis.

V usage is TRBV20-1 and J usage is TRBJ2-2; 8 bases are a match to TRBD2. The CDR3 contains 14 residues. Germline V CDR1 and CDR2: DFQATT, SNEGSKA (reference sequence). V was pared by 3 bases and J by 5 bases, with 5 bases of the junction left unmatched. CDR3 coding DNA: TGCAGTGCTAGGACCCAGCGGGAGACCGGGGAGCTGTTTTTT. Translating it yields CSARTQRETGELFF.

This clonotype was observed a few times. V gene TRBV5-1 combines with J gene TRBJ1-1; D is perhaps TRBD1 (5 bases). This CDR3 comprises 15 residues. V was trimmed by 0 bases and J by 1 base, leaving 10 bases between them. Per germline, CDR1 SGHRS and CDR2 YFSETQ. The CDR3 here is CASSLEQVRNTEAFF. The DNA for the CDR3 is TGCGCCAGCAGCTTGGAACAGGTCAGGAACACTGAAGCTTTCTTT.

V and J are TRBV24-1 and TRBJ2-5; perhaps D is TRBD1 or TRBD2 (6 bases each). Germline V gene data show CDR1 as KGHDR and CDR2 as SFDVKD. This CDR3 contains 15 residues. Trimming removed 12 bases from V and 4 bases from J, with 23 bases in between. The CDR3 is CARGGSPPRGETQYF. CDR3 nucleotide sequence: TGTGCCCGAGGGGGGAGTCCCCCTCGGGGAGAGACCCAGTACTTC.

This sequence joins TRBV5-1 and TRBJ2-5, with D perhaps assigned TRBD1 or TRBD2 (5 bases each). Germline V gene data show CDR1 as SGHRS and CDR2 as YFSETQ. Trimming took off 2 bases at V and 2 bases at J, with 10 bases between the two ends. This CDR3 is 14 amino acids long. CDR3 in amino acids: CASSFEGRQETQYF. As DNA, the CDR3 is TGCGCCAGCAGCTTTGAGGGACGGCAAGAGACCCAGTACTTC.

This chain connects TRBV7-4 to TRBJ2-3, with D possibly TRBD1 on 6 matching bases. This CDR3 is 16 amino acids long. The germline gives CDR1 SGHVT, CDR2 SQSDAQ. V shed 4 bases and J shed 1 base, with 15 bases lying between them. CDR3 protein: CASSSTLAGGTDTQYF. DNA for the CDR3: TGTGCCAGCAGCTCCACCTTGGCAGGGGGCACAGATACGCAGTATTTT.

The genes are TRBV5-1 and TRBJ2-6; no definite D call. The V gene lost 0 bases and the J gene lost 4 bases, with 8 bases spanning the gap. CDR1 and CDR2 (germline): SGHRS, YFSETQ. The CDR3 sequence is 15 residues long. As DNA, the CDR3 is TGCGCCAGCAGCTTGGGAGGTTGGGGGGCCAACGTCCTGACTTTC. As protein: CASSLGGWGANVLTF.

A few counts support this clonotype. The rearrangement links TRBV20-1 to TRBJ2-1, with a tentative D call TRBD2 (6 bases). With 3 bases removed from V and 8 bases from J, the gap between germline ends came to 8 bases. Germline CDR1 and CDR2: DFQATT and SNEGSKA (reference sequence). The CDR3 consists of 11 residues. CDR3 DNA sequence: TGCAGTGCTAGCGGGAGTTATGAGCAGTTCTTC. Translation gives CSASGSYEQFF.

The gene calls are TRBV5-1 and TRBJ2-1, with a weak D call TRBD2 (5 bases). CDR3 length: 14 amino acids. Germline CDR1 SGHRS, CDR2 YFSETQ. V dropped 0 bases and J dropped 10 bases, with 14 bases sitting between them. The CDR3 nucleotides read TGCGCCAGCAGCTTGGCCGGCCTAGCCTCAGAGCAGTTCTTC. Its translation is CASSLAGLASEQFF.